The 13 T cell receptor beta chains reported below all come from one sample, sequenced in a study. Each CDR3 protein gets one entry after TCRdb re-called the 5' RACE reads with MiXCR. The profile shows approximately 40,000 distinct CDR3 sequences, approximately 28% of them singletons. The sample consisted of tumor-infiltrating memory CD4+ T cells sorted from the breast tumor. Subset given: memory CD4+ T cells, CD4+CD45RO+CD25-. These receptors were taken from a female donor with breast cancer.

In its sample, this clonotype was seen once. The chain uses TRBV2 and TRBJ2-3; TRBD2 matches 7 bases. Germline lookup yields CDR1 SNHLY and CDR2 FYNNEI. The CDR3 has 16 amino acids. V was clipped by 6 bases and J by 1 base; unmatched bases: 10. CDR3 coding DNA: TGTGCCAGCAGGGGGCCCAGCGGGGCCCGCACAGATACGCAGTATTTT. Translated, it gives CASRGPSGARTDTQYF.

J is TRBJ2-7 and V is TRBV15; no clear D. Germline CDR1 is LNHNV and CDR2 is YYDKDF (reference sequence). V was pared by 0 bases and J by 7 bases, with 16 bases between. The CDR3 totals 15 residues. CDR3: CATSRDFGSLGEQYF. The DNA of the CDR3 is TGTGCCACCAGCAGAGATTTTGGCAGTTTGGGGGAGCAGTACTTC.

At least ten counts were recorded for this clonotype. The genes are TRBV28 and TRBJ2-1; TRBD2 agrees at 9 bases. This CDR3 contains 15 residues. Germline CDR1 is MDHEN and CDR2 is SYDVKM. V was clipped by 3 bases and J by 4 bases; unmatched bases: 4. The CDR3 region has the DNA TGTGCCAGCAGTTTTGCTAGCGGGAATTACAATGAGCAGTTCTTC. Translation gives CASSFASGNYNEQFF.

The chain uses TRBV29-1 and TRBJ2-7; 8 bases fit TRBD1. The germline V gene has CDR1 SQVTM and CDR2 ANQGSEA. The trim removed 2 bases at V and 0 bases at J, leaving 12 bases unmatched. The CDR3 length is 17 residues. Here the CDR3 reads CSVEFTNLTGASYEQYF. CDR3 nucleotide sequence: TGCAGCGTTGAATTCACAAATCTGACAGGGGCCTCCTACGAGCAGTACTTC.

This clonotype was seen many times. The chain is built from TRBV5-5 and TRBJ2-3; no reliable D call. The CDR3 runs 14 residues. V lost 4 bases and J 2 bases, leaving 11 bases between the germline ends. The V gene's germline CDR1 is SGHKS and CDR2 YYEKEE (reference sequence). The CDR3 protein is CASSLDRITDTQYF. In DNA, the CDR3 is TGTGCCAGCAGCCTCGATCGTATCACAGATACGCAGTATTTT.

This clonotype has only a few counts. V and J are TRBV20-1 and TRBJ2-1; 7 nucleotides match TRBD1. The ends lost 3 bases at V and 8 bases at J; junction bases unmatched: 19. The CDR3 spans 17 residues. Looked up from germline, CDR1 is DFQATT and CDR2 is SNEGSKA (reference sequence). The CDR3 loop is CSASYRVSGTGVYEQFF. CDR3 DNA sequence: TGCAGTGCTAGTTACAGAGTATCGGGCACAGGGGTTTATGAGCAGTTCTTC.

About this clonotype: Compared with germline, one end of the junction differs, possibly owing to a read error. The chain is built from TRBV6-2 or TRBV6-3 and TRBJ2-3; D gene ambiguous. The CDR3 has 12 residues. Per germline, CDR1 MNHEY and CDR2 SVGEGT. The CDR3 loop reads CASSNSIDTQYF. In DNA, the CDR3 is TGTGCCAGCAGTAATAGCATAGATACGCAGTATTTT.

On this clonotype: Relative to the germline gene, one junction end is altered; a read error may explain this. This chain uses TRBV28 with TRBJ2-3; D may correspond to TRBD1 or TRBD2 (5 bases each). The CDR3 is made up of 14 amino acids. Germline CDR1 MDHEN, CDR2 SYDVKM. CDR3: CASSLSPTGTAWNF. CDR3 nucleotides: TGTGCCAGCAGTTTATCGCCGACCGGGACGGCATGGAATTTT. Full variable domain (remainder filled in from reference TRBV28 and TRBJ2-3): DVKVTQSSRYLVKRTGEKVFLECVQDMDHENMFWYRQDPGLGLRLIYFSYDVKMKEKGDIPEGYSVSREKKERFSLILESASTNQTSMYLCASSLSPTGTAWNFGPGTRLTVL.

CDR3 sequence reads: CASSLESRANYGYTF. DNA for the CDR3: TGTGCCAGCAGCTTAGAGAGCAGGGCTAACTATGGCTACACCTTC. The V call is TRBV7-2, the J call TRBJ1-2, with D possibly matching TRBD1 (5 bases). CDR1 is SGHTA, CDR2 FQGNSA, per germline. V shed 1 base and J shed 0 bases, with 9 bases lying between them. The CDR3 sequence is 15 residues long.

In this sample, this clonotype turned up a few times. The gene calls are TRBV4-1 and TRBJ2-7; D is ambiguous. The V gene's germline CDR1 is MGHRA and CDR2 YSYEKL. The CDR3 covers 13 residues. Trimming shortened V by 5 bases and J by 0 bases, and 8 bases separated the two germline ends. CDR3 loop: CASSERNSYEQYF. CDR3 DNA sequence: TGCGCCAGCAGCGAGAGAAACTCCTACGAGCAGTACTTC.

This clonotype was seen a few times. The chain is built from TRBV18 and TRBJ1-1, with TRBD1 matching 7 bases. This CDR3 is 14 amino acids long. Germline V lookup: CDR1 KGHSH, CDR2 LQKENI. J was trimmed by 2 bases and V by 3 bases; bases with no gene match: 3. The chain's CDR3 is CASSPTGANTEAFF. CDR3 DNA: TGTGCCAGCTCACCTACAGGGGCTAACACTGAAGCTTTCTTT. Combining the CDR3 with reference TRBV18 and TRBJ1-1 gives the whole variable domain NAGVMQNPRHLVRRRGQEARLRCSPMKGHSHVYWYRQLPEEGLKFMVYLQKENIIDESGMPKERFSAEFPKEGPSILRIQQVVRGDSAAYFCASSPTGANTEAFFGQGTRLTVV.

The chain is built from TRBV12-3 or TRBV12-4 and TRBJ1-2, with a tentative D call TRBD1 (6 bases). Trimming left V 5 bases short and J 5 bases short, with 6 bases between. This CDR3 region has 11 residues. The CDR3 DNA follows: TGTGCCAGCAGTGGGACATATGGCTACACCTTC. Encoded protein: CASSGTYGYTF.

This clonotype was counted a few times. CDR3 nucleotide sequence: TGTGCCAGCGGGTGGGGGGCCTACGAGCAGTACTTC. It encodes CASGWGAYEQYF. The chain combines TRBV28 with TRBJ2-7; D might be TRBD2 (6 bases). Germline V lookup: CDR1 MDHEN, CDR2 SYDVKM. CDR3 length: 12 residues. The germline V and J ends were trimmed by 8 bases and 2 bases, with 10 bases remaining between them.